Sequencing of this T cell receptor beta chain was carried out in a study of Ad26.COV2.S vaccination and SARS-CoV-2 variants. General study results and limits: Total responses of T cells may have been underestimated by the analyses of TCR breadth and depth.

Stated treatment: 19 received Ad26.COV2.S at low or high dose, single or two shots; 5 received placebo; per-sample allocation not given. Collection of the samples took place on day 63 after the first injection of vaccine or placebo. Measured with immunoSEQ multiplex PCR; TCRdb has only the in-frame clones, and not every one. The repertoire has 350,000 to 450,000 clones, around 89% of them found once; the top ten carry under 2%. The table lists this clone with a count of one. Its antigen is as yet unknown. The sample was peripheral blood, taken in a trial of Ad26.COV2.S vaccine versus placebo. The origin of this receptor is a person between 18 and 60 years old who received the Ad26.COV2.S COVID-19 vaccine or a placebo.

This CDR3 reads CASSRQGGRTDTQYF. CDR3 in DNA: TGTGCCAGCAGCCGCCAGGGAGGGAGGACAGATACGCAGTATTTT. The rearrangement uses TRBV11-3 and TRBJ2-3, with 7 bases matching TRBD2. The length of the CDR3 is 15 residues. V lost 5 bases and J lost 3; bases outside the gene matches: 8. Germline values: CDR1 SGHNT, CDR2 YENEEA.